Presented here are 10 T cell receptor beta chains from one specimen sequenced in a study of control samples from healthy donors and cancer patients. Profiled with immunoSEQ multiplex PCR; TCRdb holds only in-frame clones, not every one. The sample gives about 170,000 clones, 91% of which show up once; about 1.4% is in the top ten. Sequenced material: blood. These receptors were collected from a woman in her 30s in good health.

The CDR3: CASSESGSGNTIYF. The CDR3 nucleotides read TGTGCCAGCAGTGAATCAGGCTCTGGAAACACCATATATTTT. The chain carries TRBV2 and TRBJ1-3, with D unresolved. Germline-derived CDR1 and CDR2 are SNHLY and FYNNEI. The CDR3 covers 14 residues. V was cut by 2 bases and J by 0 bases, with 5 bases left in between.

The chain combines TRBV15 with TRBJ1-1; the D is unclear. The germline gives CDR1 LNHNV, CDR2 YYDKDF (reference sequence). V lost 0 bases, J lost 0 bases, and 8 bases lay in between. The CDR3 has 15 amino acids. The CDR3 DNA reads TGTGCCACCAGCAGAGATGGGGTACTGAACACTGAAGCTTTCTTT. Its protein is CATSRDGVLNTEAFF. The variable domain in full, completed from reference TRBV15 and TRBJ1-1, reads DAMVIQNPRYQVTQFGKPVTLSCSQTLNHNVMYWYQQKSSQAPKLLFHYYDKDFNNEADTPDNFQSRRPNTSFCFLDIRSPGLGDTAMYLCATSRDGVLNTEAFFGQGTRLTVV.

This sequence joins TRBV4-2 and TRBJ1-2; TRBD1 matches 7 bases. CDR3 length: 16 amino acids. The germline CDR1 and CDR2 sequences are LGHNA and YNFKEQ. V lost 4 bases and J lost 0; bases outside the gene matches: 8. CDR3 amino acids: CASSPSSDRANYGYTF. The CDR3 nucleotides read TGTGCCAGCAGCCCCTCATCTGACAGGGCTAACTATGGCTACACCTTC.

The chain carries TRBV4-3 and TRBJ1-2, with 11 bases matching TRBD1. This CDR3 spans 16 amino acids. Germline trimming cut 0 bases from V and 7 bases from J; bases unmatched to any gene: 7. Germline CDR1 LGHNA, CDR2 YSLEER. The CDR3 DNA reads as TGCGCCAGCAGCCAAGACCCCGGACAGGGGGCGGGTGGCTACACCTTC. Amino acid sequence: CASSQDPGQGAGGYTF.

The rearrangement links TRBV11-3 to TRBJ2-3, with 15 nucleotides matching TRBD2. The CDR3 runs 18 residues. Germline loops: CDR1 SGHNT, CDR2 YENEEA. The J segment lost 0 bases and the V segment lost 5 bases, leaving 6 bases of the junction unmatched. The CDR3 sequence: CASSPGLAGGPSTDTQYF. The CDR3 nucleotides are TGTGCCAGCAGCCCGGGACTAGCGGGAGGACCTAGCACAGATACGCAGTATTTT.

The genes are TRBV6-2 or TRBV6-3 and TRBJ2-2, with D hard to call. The germline V and J ends were trimmed by 4 bases and 7 bases, with 16 bases remaining between them. Germline loops: CDR1 MNHEY, CDR2 SVGEGT. This CDR3 has 15 amino acids. As DNA, the CDR3 is TGTGCCAGCAGTTGGACCGACCCAGTCAGCGGGGAGCTGTTTTTT. This gives the protein CASSWTDPVSGELFF.

This sequence joins TRBV6-4 and TRBJ2-5; 9 bases are shared with TRBD2. The V segment lost 3 bases and the J segment 0 bases; nucleotides outside the gene matches: 2. This CDR3 is 15 amino acids long. Germline V gene sequence: CDR1 MRHNA, CDR2 SNTAGT. The CDR3 spells CASSEIAGDQETQYF. As DNA, the CDR3 is TGTGCCAGCAGTGAAATAGCGGGAGACCAAGAGACCCAGTACTTC.

This clone was seen a handful of times. The rearrangement uses TRBV4-3 and TRBJ2-7; no reliable D call. The V gene lost 0 bases and the J gene lost 2 bases, with 5 bases spanning the gap. The length of the CDR3 is 13 residues. From germline, CDR1 is LGHNA and CDR2 YSLEER. In DNA form, the CDR3 reads TGCGCCAGCAGCCAAGACGGAGCCTACGAGCAGTACTTC. It codes for CASSQDGAYEQYF.

The rearrangement uses TRBV2 and TRBJ1-6, with 9 bases fitting TRBD1. J was trimmed by 9 bases and V by 6 bases; bases with no gene match: 9. The CDR3 contains 15 residues. CDR1 is SNHLY, CDR2 FYNNEI, per germline. The CDR3 nucleotides read TGTGCCAGCAGAGATAAGACAGGGGGAGGTTCACCCCTCCACTTT. Residues: CASRDKTGGGSPLHF.

The V and J genes are TRBV18 and TRBJ2-7; D call uncertain. CDR1 is KGHSH and CDR2 is LQKENI in the germline V gene. V lost 5 bases to trimming and J lost 0 bases, with 8 bases between them. CDR3 length: 13 amino acids. CDR3 in DNA: TGTGCCAGCTCAATCGGCGGCTCCTACGAGCAGTACTTC. It encodes CASSIGGSYEQYF. Supplemented by reference TRBV18 and TRBJ2-7, the full variable domain reads NAGVMQNPRHLVRRRGQEARLRCSPMKGHSHVYWYRQLPEEGLKFMVYLQKENIIDESGMPKERFSAEFPKEGPSILRIQQVVRGDSAAYFCASSIGGSYEQYFGPGTRLTVT.